One T cell receptor beta chain is described in this entry. What it recognizes is unknown. The data stem from a study of read filtering for tumor transcriptome and immune sequencing. Whole-study findings and limits: This fraction held mixed bone marrow immune cells after CD138-negative sorting.

This library used approximately 0.4 ug RNA and molecular barcoded adaptors spanning alpha/delta and beta/gamma chains. Each CDR3 protein gets one entry after TCRdb re-called the reads with MiXCR. The data contain 45,000 to 50,000 distinct CDR3 sequences, approximately 12% of them seen just once; the ten biggest clones take up 14% to 15%. V was pared by 2 bases and J by 0 bases, with 3 bases of the junction left unmatched. This CDR3 spans 17 amino acids. The V gene's germline CDR1 is MNHEY and CDR2 SVGAGI. The material sequenced was a population of CD138-negative cells sorted from bone marrow. This sequence was found in a donor at least 40 years old with multiple myeloma. The chain uses TRBV6-5 and TRBJ2-1; 11 bases map to TRBD2. CDR3 sequence (DNA): TGTGCCAGCAGTTACGCTACTAGCGGGAGCTCCTACAATGAGCAGTTCTTC. Translating gives CASSYATSGSSYNEQFF.